The next 25 T cell receptor beta chains were all read from a single sample in a study of cytomegalovirus exposure and HLA in healthy donors. Primers for the PCR totalled 60 Vbeta and 13 Jbeta. Using immunoSEQ multiplex PCR, the repertoire was profiled, and TCRdb retains in-frame clones only, with some absent. The table includes 95,000 to 150,000 clones, around 80% detected once. Source material: PBMCs. All receptors derive from a female donor in good health and CMV-seronegative.

The chain uses TRBV14 and TRBJ1-5; no clear D gene. Germline-derived CDR1 and CDR2 are SGHDN and FVKESK. With 1 base removed from V and 9 bases from J, the gap between germline ends came to 13 bases. The CDR3 extends over 14 amino acids. The CDR3 region is CASSQAGFDRPQHF. DNA of the CDR3: TGTGCCAGCAGCCAAGCGGGATTCGACCGGCCCCAGCATTTT.

This clone was seen only a few times. The chain employs TRBV19 and TRBJ1-3; D is unresolved. The CDR3 runs 14 residues. With 7 bases removed from V and 2 bases from J, the gap between germline ends came to 12 bases. Germline values: CDR1 LNHDA, CDR2 SQIVND (reference sequence). CDR3 bases: TGTGCCAGTACCATCCGCGGCCCTGGAAACACCATATATTTT. Protein product: CASTIRGPGNTIYF.

This clone was observed a few times. V and J are TRBV18 and TRBJ2-1, with D tentatively TRBD1 (6 bases). There are 17 residues in the CDR3. Germline CDR1 KGHSH, CDR2 LQKENI. V was cut by 5 bases and J by 4 bases, with 21 bases left in between. The CDR3: CASSSSPTGLGYNEQFF. CDR3 nucleotides: TGTGCCAGCTCATCTTCGCCTACAGGGCTTGGGTACAATGAGCAGTTCTTC.

This sequence joins TRBV7-8 and TRBJ2-3; TRBD2 is a possible D gene (7 bases). CDR1 is SGHVS and CDR2 is FQNEAQ in the germline V gene. V lost 0 bases to trimming and J lost 0 bases, with 19 bases between them. This CDR3 comprises 19 residues. DNA of the CDR3: TGTGCCAGCAGCTTAGCGAGGGGGGCGGGAGTTCCCAGCACAGATACGCAGTATTTT. Encoded protein: CASSLARGAGVPSTDTQYF.

The chain has TRBV2 and TRBJ2-1, with D maybe TRBD2 (6 bases). CDR1 SNHLY and CDR2 FYNNEI come from the germline V gene. The CDR3 spans 13 residues. Trimming shortened V by 7 bases and J by 5 bases, and 12 bases separated the two germline ends. CDR3 in DNA: TGTGCCAGCATTCGGGACTTAAACAATGAGCAGTTCTTC. Translation gives CASIRDLNNEQFF.

This chain joins TRBV19 and TRBJ2-1; D unclear. Germline CDR1 is LNHDA and CDR2 is SQIVND (reference sequence). With 4 bases removed from V and 9 bases from J, the gap between germline ends came to 7 bases. This CDR3 region has 11 residues. The CDR3 sequence: CASSNGPEQFF. CDR3 bases: TGTGCCAGTAGTAACGGTCCTGAGCAGTTCTTC.

The chain uses TRBV28 and TRBJ1-5; a weak D match, TRBD1 (5 bases). The germline gives CDR1 MDHEN, CDR2 SYDVKM. V was trimmed by 4 bases and J by 0 bases, leaving 7 bases between them. The length of the CDR3 is 14 residues. The CDR3: CASSYGGSNQPQHF. CDR3 sequence (DNA): TGTGCCAGCAGTTACGGGGGTAGCAATCAGCCCCAGCATTTT.

The V call is TRBV11-2, the J call TRBJ2-2; 7 bases line up with TRBD2. The CDR3 totals 15 residues. Per the germline V gene, CDR1 is SGHAT and CDR2 is FQNNGV. V lost 8 bases and J lost 2; bases outside the gene matches: 8. In nucleotides, the CDR3 is TGTGCCAGCGGAGCGGGGACTATAAACACCGGGGAGCTGTTTTTT. Its protein is CASGAGTINTGELFF.

The chain uses TRBV5-1 and TRBJ2-7; 8 bases align to TRBD2. The CDR3 is made up of 14 amino acids. Trimming cost V 2 bases and J 3 bases; bases outside gene matches: 4. Per the germline V gene, CDR1 is SGHRS and CDR2 is YFSETQ. This CDR3 is CASSFRLASYEQYF. The CDR3 DNA follows: TGCGCCAGCAGCTTTCGACTAGCGAGCTACGAGCAGTACTTC. Looking up the rest from reference TRBV5-1 and TRBJ2-7 gives the full variable domain: KAGVTQTPRYLIKTRGQQVTLSCSPISGHRSVSWYQQTPGQGLQFLFEYFSETQRNKGNFPGRFSGRQFSNSRSEMNVSTLELGDSALYLCASSFRLASYEQYFGPGTRLTVT.

This clone has only a few counts. This chain links TRBV27 with TRBJ1-1; 9 bases align to TRBD1. CDR1 is MNHEY, CDR2 SMNVEV, per germline (reference sequence). This CDR3 spans 14 amino acids. Unmatched junction bases numbered 5, after V lost 5 bases and J lost 4 bases. The CDR3 region is CASSQQGAGTEAFF. Here the CDR3 DNA reads TGTGCCAGCAGTCAACAGGGGGCAGGCACTGAAGCTTTCTTT.

The gene calls are TRBV6-1 and TRBJ2-7, with 7 bases lining up with TRBD1. Germline-derived CDR1 and CDR2 are MNHNS and SASEGT. With V trimmed by 5 bases and J by 9 bases, 10 bases remained unmatched. This CDR3 has 13 amino acids. The CDR3 region has the DNA TGTGCCAGCAGTCACCAAGACAGGGACCCGCAGTACTTC. Its translation: CASSHQDRDPQYF.

The chain is built from TRBV4-2 and TRBJ2-5; D might be TRBD2 (5 bases). The germline V and J ends were trimmed by 0 bases and 2 bases, with 13 bases remaining between them. Per the germline V gene, CDR1 is LGHNA and CDR2 is YNFKEQ. The CDR3 loop spans 16 amino acids. The DNA of the CDR3 is TGTGCCAGCAGCCAAGAGCGAGCCGGGATGCAAGAGACCCAGTACTTC. It encodes CASSQERAGMQETQYF.

There are a few counts of this clone. The V and J genes are TRBV27 and TRBJ2-1, with 7 positions matching TRBD1. This CDR3 comprises 15 residues. The V gene's germline CDR1 is MNHEY and CDR2 SMNVEV (reference sequence). Trimming at V came to 4 bases and at J to 1 base, leaving 4 bases not matched to a gene. The CDR3 region is CASSSDRVSYNEQFF. The CDR3, as DNA: TGTGCCAGCAGTTCAGACAGGGTTTCCTACAATGAGCAGTTCTTC.

This chain uses TRBV18 with TRBJ1-2, with a weak D call TRBD1 (5 bases). V shed 3 bases and J shed 8 bases, with 13 bases lying between them. CDR3 length: 13 amino acids. CDR1 and CDR2 (germline): KGHSH, LQKENI. The CDR3 coding sequence is TGTGCCAGCTCACCGACAGAGACTGGGGGCTACACCTTC. Translating gives CASSPTETGGYTF.

The chain recombines TRBV28 with TRBJ2-1, with D possibly matching TRBD2 (5 bases). Trimming shortened V by 5 bases and J by 0 bases, and 14 bases separated the two germline ends. From germline, CDR1 is MDHEN and CDR2 SYDVKM. This CDR3 has 16 amino acids. CDR3 nucleotide sequence: TGTGCCAGCAGTCTAATAGCGTTAAGCTCCTACAATGAGCAGTTCTTC. Protein sequence: CASSLIALSSYNEQFF.

The J gene is TRBJ2-1, the V gene TRBV7-9, with 12 bases aligning to TRBD2. Germline loops: CDR1 SEHNR, CDR2 FQNEAQ (reference sequence). The CDR3 spans 15 residues. V shed 5 bases and J 5 bases; nucleotides not matched to a gene: 4. The CDR3, as DNA: TGTGCCAGCAGCCCGACTAGCGGGAGACACAATGAGCAGTTCTTC. As protein: CASSPTSGRHNEQFF.

This clone was seen only once. The chain recombines TRBV4-2 with TRBJ2-7; TRBD1 aligns across 9 bases. There are 16 residues in the CDR3. With 2 bases clipped from V and 2 bases from J, the junction kept 7 bases outside the gene matches. Germline lookup yields CDR1 LGHNA and CDR2 YNFKEQ. The CDR3 DNA reads as TGTGCCAGCAGCCAACGCGCCGGGACAGGGACCTACGAGCAGTACTTC. This encodes CASSQRAGTGTYEQYF.

The chain has TRBV28 and TRBJ2-6; D not certain. Germline V gives CDR1 MDHEN, CDR2 SYDVKM. Trimming shortened V by 6 bases and J by 1 base, and 4 bases separated the two germline ends. The CDR3 is made up of 13 amino acids. The CDR3 DNA reads as TGTGCCAGCAGCCTATCTGGGGCCAACGTCCTGACTTTC. It encodes CASSLSGANVLTF.

This rearrangement joins TRBV11-3 to TRBJ2-1; weak D call: TRBD1 (6 bases). Germline V gives CDR1 SGHNT, CDR2 YENEEA. Trimming stripped 5 bases from V and 7 bases from J, with 18 bases between. This CDR3 spans 15 amino acids. CDR3 in DNA: TGTGCCAGCAGCCCCCAAGGGACAACTAGGAATGAGCAGTTCTTC. Translated, it gives CASSPQGTTRNEQFF. The full variable domain, its missing parts supplied by reference TRBV11-3 and TRBJ2-1, is EAGVVQSPRYKIIEKKQPVAFWCNPISGHNTLYWYLQNLGQGPELLIRYENEEAVDDSQLPKDRFSAERLKGVDSTLKIQPAELGDSAVYLCASSPQGTTRNEQFFGPGTRLTVL.

This chain joins TRBV9 and TRBJ2-7, with 7 bases matching TRBD1. The CDR3 is made up of 14 amino acids. Trimming cost V 0 bases and J 2 bases; bases outside gene matches: 2. CDR1 SGDLS and CDR2 YYNGEE come from the germline V gene. In DNA form, the CDR3 reads TGTGCCAGCAGCGTAGGGGACAGTCCCTACGAGCAGTACTTC. It translates to CASSVGDSPYEQYF. The full variable domain, with the rest looked up from reference TRBV9 and TRBJ2-7, is DSGVTQTPKHLITATGQRVTLRCSPRSGDLSVYWYQQSLDQGLQFLIQYYNGEERAKGNILERFSAQQFPDLHSELNLSSLELGDSALYFCASSVGDSPYEQYFGPGTRLTVT.

The V call is TRBV11-2, the J call TRBJ1-5; D unclear. V was clipped by 2 bases and J by 4 bases, with 6 bases between them. This CDR3 comprises 13 residues. From germline, CDR1 is SGHAT and CDR2 FQNNGV. The CDR3 sequence is CASSLQVNQPQHF. DNA for the CDR3: TGTGCCAGCAGCTTACAGGTGAATCAGCCCCAGCATTTT. Filled out from reference TRBV11-2 and TRBJ1-5, the complete variable domain reads EAGVAQSPRYKIIEKRQSVAFWCNPISGHATLYWYQQILGQGPKLLIQFQNNGVVDDSQLPKDRFSAERLKGVDSTLKIQPAKLEDSAVYLCASSLQVNQPQHFGDGTRLSIL.

This chain connects TRBV6-4 to TRBJ2-6; possible D gene TRBD1, 6 bases. Germline assignment: CDR1 MRHNA and CDR2 SNTAGT. Trimming stripped 0 bases from V and 0 bases from J, with 12 bases between. The CDR3 runs to 18 residues. For the CDR3, the DNA is TGTGCCAGCAGTGACTCGTTGACAGGACCCTCTGGGGCCAACGTCCTGACTTTC. Translation: CASSDSLTGPSGANVLTF.

This clone was seen once. The chain has TRBV19 and TRBJ1-4; no definite D call. Germline loops: CDR1 LNHDA, CDR2 SQIVND (reference sequence). The ends were cut back, 6 bases at V and 2 bases at J, with 10 bases in the middle. The CDR3 runs to 14 residues. CDR3 in amino acids: CASRRPGTNEKLFF. The CDR3 region has the DNA TGTGCCAGTAGACGCCCCGGGACTAATGAAAAACTGTTTTTT.

V usage is TRBV2 and J usage is TRBJ2-5; TRBD1 matches 8 bases. CDR3 size: 15 residues. J gave up 0 bases and V 8 bases, and 8 bases lay outside the gene matches. The germline V gene has CDR1 SNHLY and CDR2 FYNNEI. CDR3 sequence (DNA): TGTGCCAGCCGCGCAGGGGGCCCGTACCAAGAGACCCAGTACTTC. It specifies CASRAGGPYQETQYF. The variable domain in full, with the rest retrieved from reference TRBV2 and TRBJ2-5, is EPEVTQTPSHQVTQMGQEVILRCVPISNHLYFYWYRQILGQKVEFLVSFYNNEISEKSEIFDDQFSVERPDGSNFTLKIRSTKLEDSAMYFCASRAGGPYQETQYFGPGTRLLVL.

CDR3 coding DNA: TGTGCCAGCAGCTTCCAAACAGGGCTCCACGAGGTGTACGAGCAGTACTTC. Amino acids: CASSFQTGLHEVYEQYF. This chain links TRBV5-6 with TRBJ2-7; TRBD1 is a possible D gene (6 bases). This CDR3 spans 17 amino acids. V shed 2 bases and J shed 4 bases, with 22 bases lying between them. The germline V gene encodes CDR1 SGHDT and CDR2 YYEEEE.